This is a list of T cell receptor beta chains from one sample in a study of vaccination effects on CD4 cells after COVID-19. The antigens of these receptors remain unknown. Generated by immunoSEQ multiplex PCR, the TCRdb table keeps only in-frame clones and is missing some. The sample lists tens of thousands of clones; roughly three quarters were seen once. Sequencing was performed on CD4+ T cells from PBMCs cultured with HCoV-OC43 spike peptides, taken before COVID-19 vaccination. The source is a human donor who received a COVID-19 vaccine. CDR3s include the opening cysteine and the closing phenylalanine or tryptophan. The order of the fields is clone size, J gene, D gene, V gene, CDR3 DNA, CDR3 protein. The D gene is left open where the match is weak. Not all rows give a size; the values are once, few, many and, for expanded clones, a class.

>.|TRBJ2-3|TRBD2|TRBV18
TGTGCCAGCTCACCACCGGGAGGGCAGGGTCCAGATACGCAGTATTTT
CASSPPGGQGPDTQYF
>.|TRBJ1-4|TRBD1|TRBV5-6
TGTGCCAGCAGCTTAGGACAGGGGGAAAAACTGTTTTTT
CASSLGQGEKLFF
>.|TRBJ2-5|TRBD2|TRBV14
TGTGCCAGCAGCGCCTCGGGAGGGTTGGTTTACTTC
CASSASGGLVYF
>.|TRBJ1-5|TRBD1|TRBV24-1
TGTGCCACCAGTGACCGAACAGGGGGGGGTCAGCCCCAGCATTTT
CATSDRTGGGQPQHF
>.|TRBJ2-1|.|TRBV6-5
TGTGCCAGCAGTCCGGGACTGAACTACAATGAGCAGTTCTTC
CASSPGLNYNEQFF
>.|TRBJ1-6|.|TRBV2
TGTGCCAGCACTCAGCGGGGGGGATCTTATTCGCCCCTCCACTTT
CASTQRGGSYSPLHF
>.|TRBJ2-2|.|TRBV30
TGTGCCTGGAGTGTTAGGACCGGGTTAGGCGGGGAGCTGTTTTTT
CAWSVRTGLGGELFF
>.|TRBJ2-3|TRBD1|TRBV19
TGTGCCAGTAGTCTACAACAGGGGGCAGGTGTAGATACGCAGTATTTT
CASSLQQGAGVDTQYF
>few|TRBJ1-6|TRBD1|TRBV7-9
TGTGCCAGCAGCCCTACCGGGACAGGAGATTCACCCCTCCACTTT
CASSPTGTGDSPLHF
>.|TRBJ2-3|.|TRBV5-1
TGCGCCAGCAGCTTGTACCAGGGGGGCGATACGCAGTATTTT
CASSLYQGGDTQYF
>.|TRBJ1-2|.|TRBV6-5
TGTGCCAGAAGGACAGAGAATGGCTACACCTTC
CARRTENGYTF
>.|TRBJ2-1|.|TRBV29-1
TGCAGCGTTGTAGGGGACGCCTACAATGAGCAGTTCTTC
CSVVGDAYNEQFF
>once|TRBJ2-3|TRBD2|TRBV5-1
TGCGCCAGCAGCCGCGGGACTAGTAACACAGATACGCAGTATTTT
CASSRGTSNTDTQYF
>few|TRBJ1-5|.|TRBV30
TGTGCCTGGAGTACTGACCCCCCTCTCGGGTTCGGGGCTAGCAATCAGCCCCAGCATTTT
CAWSTDPPLGFGASNQPQHF
>.|TRBJ2-5|.|TRBV30
TGTGCCTGGGAGCGGCAAGAGACCCAGTACTTC
CAWERQETQYF
>.|TRBJ2-6|.|TRBV9
TGTGCCAGCAGCGCAATCTCTGGGGCCAACGTCCTGACTTTC
CASSAISGANVLTF
>.|TRBJ1-5|.|TRBV7-2
TGTGCCAGCAGCTTAGTAACAGGGCAGGGACAGCCCCAGCATTTT
CASSLVTGQGQPQHF
>.|TRBJ2-5|.|TRBV25-1
TGTGCCAGCAGTGTGGACGGAGAGGGGACCCAGTACTTC
CASSVDGEGTQYF
>few|TRBJ2-1|.|TRBV7-3
TGTGCCAGCAGCTTAACGCAGGGGTCTGAGCAGTTCTTC
CASSLTQGSEQFF
>few|TRBJ1-5|.|TRBV28
TGTGCCAGCAGACGACAGGCGCAGCAGCCCCAGCATTTT
CASRRQAQQPQHF
>.|TRBJ1-3|.|TRBV7-9
TGTGCCAGCAGCTGGACCCCAGGCCTCTCTGGAAACACCATATATTTT
CASSWTPGLSGNTIYF
>.|TRBJ2-5|.|TRBV6-5
TGTGCCAGCAGTCCCCAATCTGGGGCCCAGTACTTC
CASSPQSGAQYF
>.|TRBJ2-5|.|TRBV20-1
TGCAGTGCTACAGTGGGAGAGACCCAGTACTTC
CSATVGETQYF
>.|TRBJ1-1|.|TRBV5-1
TGCGCCAGCAGCTTGGATCCGGGTAAGAACACTGAAGCTTTCTTT
CASSLDPGKNTEAFF
>.|TRBJ1-2|.|TRBV7-2
TGTGCCAGCAGCTTAGAGGCGGGACGCGGCTACACCTTC
CASSLEAGRGYTF
>.|TRBJ2-2|TRBD1|TRBV4-3
TGCGCCAGCAACAGGGGCAGCGGGGAGCTGTTTTTT
CASNRGSGELFF
>.|TRBJ1-4|TRBD1|TRBV24-1
TGTGCCACTTGGTCGCCCCACAGGGGAAAAAATGAAAAACTGTTTTTT
CATWSPHRGKNEKLFF
>.|TRBJ2-3|.|TRBV7-6
TGTGCCAGCAGCCCCCGACTAGGTTTGGCAGATACGCAGTATTTT
CASSPRLGLADTQYF
>.|TRBJ1-5|TRBD1|TRBV6-6
TGTGCCAGCAGTTACGGCTTGGGACAGAGCAATCAGCCCCAGCATTTT
CASSYGLGQSNQPQHF
>.|TRBJ1-3|.|TRBV19
TGTGCCAGTAGTATCGACTCTGGAAACACCATATATTTT
CASSIDSGNTIYF
>.|TRBJ2-5|TRBD1|TRBV6-2/TRBV6-3
TGTGCCAGCAGTTATCGCGGACAGGGAAAAGAGACCCAGTACTTC
CASSYRGQGKETQYF
>.|TRBJ1-1|TRBD1|TRBV18
TGTGCCAGCTCCAGGGGGACAGGGAAAGTTCCTGACACTGAAGCTTTCTTT
CASSRGTGKVPDTEAFF
>.|TRBJ1-2|.|TRBV6-4
TGTGCCAGCAGTGACTTCCCCTCGGACAGACGGGGAAGAGGCTACACCTTC
CASSDFPSDRRGRGYTF
>.|TRBJ2-3|.|TRBV24-1
TGTGCCACCAGTTTTACGGATACGCAGTATTTT
CATSFTDTQYF
>.|TRBJ2-5|.|TRBV3-1/TRBV3-2
TGTGCCAGCAGCCAGACGGGACTTACCGAGTTAGAGACCCAGTACTTC
CASSQTGLTELETQYF
>.|TRBJ1-2|.|TRBV29-1
TGCAGCGTTGGAGGGACTGGAGGCTACACCTTC
CSVGGTGGYTF
>few|TRBJ2-3|.|TRBV5-1
TGCGCCAGCAGCTTTAGCGGCACAGATACGCAGTATTTT
CASSFSGTDTQYF
>.|TRBJ1-1|TRBD1|TRBV5-1
TGCGCCAGCAGTCGCGACACAGGGGGGAACACTGAAGCTTTCTTT
CASSRDTGGNTEAFF
>.|TRBJ1-5|TRBD1|TRBV15
TGTGCCACCGGGAGTGAGCCGGGACAGGGCAATCAGCCCCAGCATTTT
CATGSEPGQGNQPQHF
>.|TRBJ2-5|.|TRBV10-3
TGTGCCATCAGCTTTGGAGGGGGCCAAGAGACCCAGTACTTC
CAISFGGGQETQYF
>.|TRBJ1-2|.|TRBV28
TGTGCCAGCACAGCAGGGTTTGATGGCTACACCTTC
CASTAGFDGYTF
>.|TRBJ1-3|.|TRBV5-1
TGCGCCAGCAGTGAGATGCCCGGGTCAGGAAACACCATATATTTT
CASSEMPGSGNTIYF